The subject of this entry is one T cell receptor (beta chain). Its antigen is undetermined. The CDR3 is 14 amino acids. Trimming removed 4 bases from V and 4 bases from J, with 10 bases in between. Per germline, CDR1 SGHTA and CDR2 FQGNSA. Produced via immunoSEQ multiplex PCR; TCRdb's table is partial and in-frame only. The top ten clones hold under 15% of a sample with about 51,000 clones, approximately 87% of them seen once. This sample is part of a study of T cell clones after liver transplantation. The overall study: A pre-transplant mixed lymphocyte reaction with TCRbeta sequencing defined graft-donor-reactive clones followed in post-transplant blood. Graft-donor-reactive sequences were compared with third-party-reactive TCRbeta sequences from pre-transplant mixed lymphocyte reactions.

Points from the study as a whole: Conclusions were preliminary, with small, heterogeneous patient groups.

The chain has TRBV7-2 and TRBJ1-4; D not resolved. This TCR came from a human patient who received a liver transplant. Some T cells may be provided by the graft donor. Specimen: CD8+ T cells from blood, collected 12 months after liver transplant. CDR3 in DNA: TGTGCCAGCAGCTCCGGGCCCTTTAATGAAAAACTGTTTTTT. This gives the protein CASSSGPFNEKLFF.